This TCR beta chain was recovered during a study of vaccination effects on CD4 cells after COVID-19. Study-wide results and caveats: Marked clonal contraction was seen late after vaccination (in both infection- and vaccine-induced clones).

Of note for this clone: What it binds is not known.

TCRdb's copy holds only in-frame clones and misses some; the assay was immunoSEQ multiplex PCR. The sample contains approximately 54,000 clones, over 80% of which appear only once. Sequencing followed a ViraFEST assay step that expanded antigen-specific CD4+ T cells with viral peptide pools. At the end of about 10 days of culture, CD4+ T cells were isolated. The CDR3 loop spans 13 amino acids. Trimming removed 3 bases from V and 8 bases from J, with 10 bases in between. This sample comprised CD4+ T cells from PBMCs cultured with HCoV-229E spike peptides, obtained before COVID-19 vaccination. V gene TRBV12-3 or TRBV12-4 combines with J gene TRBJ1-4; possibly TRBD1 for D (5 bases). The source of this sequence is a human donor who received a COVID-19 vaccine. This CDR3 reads CASSFGTEEKLFF. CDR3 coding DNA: TGTGCCAGCAGTTTTGGGACGGAGGAAAAACTGTTTTTT.